The clone carrying this T cell receptor (beta chain) was recorded many times. The target antigen is unknown. Assay used: immunoSEQ multiplex PCR; TCRdb lists only in-frame clones, some missing. The repertoire yields tens of thousands of clones, none seen only once; the top ten contain about 1.5%. This entry comes from a study of T cell clonality in common variable immunodeficiency. Study findings and constraints: Fewer TCRbeta clones were shared among CVID subjects than controls. Fewer deletions and N-nucleotide insertions were reportedly seen in common variable immunodeficiency TCR beta sequences.

The sequence was collected from a person aged 18 to 75 in good health. Source material: peripheral blood mononuclear cells.

The CDR3: CASSTGQGYGYTF. The sequenced CDR3 bases are TGTGCCAGCAGCACGGGACAGGGCTATGGC. This chain links TRBV7-9 with TRBJ1-2, with 9 bases matching TRBD1. The observed sequence ends 3 residues before the CDR3 terminus, with the missing tail filled in from the germline J gene. The V gene end was trimmed by 5 bases and the J gene end by 4 bases; junction bases not matched to a gene: 2. This CDR3 is 13 amino acids long. Per germline, CDR1 SEHNR and CDR2 FQNEAQ (reference sequence). The full variable domain, with the rest looked up from reference TRBV7-9 and TRBJ1-2, is DTGVSQNPRHKITKRGQNVTFRCDPISEHNRLYWYRQTLGQGPEFLTYFQNEAQLEKSRLLSDRFSAERPKGSFSTLEIQRTEQGDSAMYLCASSTGQGYGYTFGSGTRLTVV.